The present T cell receptor beta chain was sequenced within a study of TIL therapy for anti-PD-1-resistant metastatic lung cancer. This clone was observed a handful of times. As to time point: pre-treatment sample, taken before nivolumab and TIL therapy. The tumor samples were excised metastases, mostly pleural nodules or supraclavicular lymph nodes. The CDR3 has 16 residues. V was pared by 2 bases and J by 1 base, with 5 bases of the junction left unmatched. Germline assignment: CDR1 MNHEY and CDR2 SMNVEV (reference sequence). Sequencing used immunoSEQ v3. Only in-frame clones appear in the TCRdb table, and some are missing; sequencing was by immunoSEQ multiplex PCR. Here the sample spans around 45,000 clones, 55% to 75% being singletons.

The sample in question was tumor tissue, obtained at baseline. The receptor was derived from a person aged 25-80 years with non-small cell lung cancer. The chain combines TRBV27 with TRBJ2-7; 10 bases align to TRBD2. The CDR3 DNA reads TGTGCCAGCAGTTTAGGGTCTAGCGGGAGTTCCTACGAGCAGTACTTC. Translating gives CASSLGSSGSSYEQYF.